Listed below are T cell receptor beta chains from one sample, sequenced in a study of molecular identifiers for immune sequencing clone quantification. In TCRdb, the PCR reads were re-called with MiXCR into one record per CDR3 protein. This table has about half a million distinct CDR3 sequences, 25% appearing once. The sequencing input was naive CD8+ T cells from blood, with Jurkat cell RNA spiked in. These receptors were collected from a human donor in good health. Some libraries in this study had Jurkat cell RNA spiked in. CDR3s include the opening cysteine and the closing phenylalanine or tryptophan. Each record gives: J gene, clone size, V gene, CDR3 protein. Rows may omit the clone size; those that give it use once, few, many or a size class.

j_gene: TRBJ2-1; abundance: -; v_gene: TRBV18; CDR3aa: CASSPNHPRNEQFF
j_gene: TRBJ2-5; abundance: few; v_gene: TRBV20-1; CDR3aa: CSARDEWQLETQYF
j_gene: TRBJ1-1; abundance: many; v_gene: TRBV2; CDR3aa: CASSESGGFKGTEAFF
j_gene: TRBJ2-3; abundance: many; v_gene: TRBV29-1; CDR3aa: CSVDGLAGGPYHTDTQYF
j_gene: TRBJ2-7; abundance: -; v_gene: TRBV27; CDR3aa: CASSFGRRSYEQYF
j_gene: TRBJ2-7; abundance: -; v_gene: TRBV12-5; CDR3aa: CASGLVEPTYEQHF
j_gene: TRBJ2-1; abundance: -; v_gene: TRBV30; CDR3aa: CAWRTSLSPYNEQFF
j_gene: TRBJ2-7; abundance: few; v_gene: TRBV7-6; CDR3aa: CASSTELAYEQYF
j_gene: TRBJ2-3; abundance: -; v_gene: TRBV24-1; CDR3aa: CATSKDYSTDTQYF
j_gene: TRBJ2-1; abundance: many; v_gene: TRBV28; CDR3aa: CASSFAAGGPRSSYNEQFF
j_gene: TRBJ1-5; abundance: many; v_gene: TRBV12-5; CDR3aa: CASALGGDQPQHF
j_gene: TRBJ1-1; abundance: few; v_gene: TRBV2; CDR3aa: CASSEIGGAGERSEAFF
j_gene: TRBJ1-3; abundance: -; v_gene: TRBV27; CDR3aa: CASSLLAPEGPGNTIYF
j_gene: TRBJ1-4; abundance: -; v_gene: TRBV28; CDR3aa: CTSSSRQVVLEKLFF
j_gene: TRBJ2-3; abundance: many; v_gene: TRBV7-6; CDR3aa: CASSLFPDAPTDTQYF
j_gene: TRBJ1-5; abundance: few; v_gene: TRBV20-1; CDR3aa: CSAPPRGQGVQPQHF
j_gene: TRBJ1-4; abundance: -; v_gene: TRBV9; CDR3aa: CASSVSATNEKLFF
j_gene: TRBJ2-5; abundance: few; v_gene: TRBV30; CDR3aa: CAWNLAGIQETQYF
j_gene: TRBJ2-3; abundance: many; v_gene: TRBV7-9; CDR3aa: CASALDTQYF
j_gene: TRBJ2-2; abundance: -; v_gene: TRBV19; CDR3aa: CASSFSGAANTGELFF
j_gene: TRBJ2-1; abundance: few; v_gene: TRBV7-6; CDR3aa: CASSLSVSGSGEQFF
j_gene: TRBJ1-3; abundance: few; v_gene: TRBV3-1; CDR3aa: CASSQVLWGSGNTIYF
j_gene: TRBJ2-3; abundance: few; v_gene: TRBV4-1; CDR3aa: CASSQDGRQGMGDTQYF
j_gene: TRBJ1-1; abundance: once; v_gene: TRBV29-1; CDR3aa: CSVVGEDTEAFF
j_gene: TRBJ2-7; abundance: -; v_gene: TRBV7-6; CDR3aa: CASSLDVQGGREQYF
j_gene: TRBJ2-3; abundance: -; v_gene: TRBV7-6; CDR3aa: CASSLQAGVLTDTQYF
j_gene: TRBJ1-5; abundance: few; v_gene: TRBV30; CDR3aa: CAWSVGYSNQPQHF
j_gene: TRBJ1-1; abundance: few; v_gene: TRBV30; CDR3aa: CAYITGDGTFF
j_gene: TRBJ1-5; abundance: -; v_gene: TRBV3-1; CDR3aa: CARSQEFLDQPQHF
j_gene: TRBJ2-7; abundance: many; v_gene: TRBV20-1; CDR3aa: CSASQDRGPGEQYF
j_gene: TRBJ2-7; abundance: few; v_gene: TRBV4-1; CDR3aa: CASSHKGAGADEQYF
j_gene: TRBJ1-4; abundance: few; v_gene: TRBV2; CDR3aa: CASGHSNLGEKLFF
j_gene: TRBJ2-7; abundance: many; v_gene: TRBV20-1; CDR3aa: CSASLERGAPYEQYF
j_gene: TRBJ1-1; abundance: -; v_gene: TRBV5-5; CDR3aa: CASSWGVGLEAFF
j_gene: TRBJ2-5; abundance: many; v_gene: TRBV4-3; CDR3aa: CASSPDSRLETQYF
j_gene: TRBJ2-7; abundance: -; v_gene: TRBV19; CDR3aa: CASSIVPNSYEQYF
j_gene: TRBJ2-1; abundance: few; v_gene: TRBV10-3; CDR3aa: CAISESTYNEQFF